The 15 T cell receptor beta chains presented below share a single source sample, sequenced in a study of blood T cell repertoires in COVID-19. TCRdb keeps only in-frame clones here, not all; method: immunoSEQ multiplex PCR. The table includes approximately 100,000 clones, under 75% detected once. The material sequenced was peripheral blood. The receptors derive from an elderly man with acute or convalescent COVID-19.

The gene calls are TRBV27 and TRBJ2-7, with TRBD1 as a possible D gene (5 bases). In germline, CDR1 is MNHEY, CDR2 SMNVEV (reference sequence). This CDR3 contains 18 residues. V lost 5 bases to trimming and J lost 2 bases, with 25 bases between them. The CDR3 loop is CASSLYPPTDHLPYEQYF. Written as DNA, the CDR3 is TGTGCCAGCAGTCTCTACCCGCCGACAGACCATTTACCCTACGAGCAGTACTTC.

The genes are TRBV6-5 and TRBJ1-1; D perhaps matches TRBD1 (5 bases). Trimming removed 8 bases from V and 3 bases from J, with 10 bases in between. From germline, CDR1 is MNHEY and CDR2 SVGAGI. The length of the CDR3 is 12 residues. CDR3 nucleotides: TGTGCCAGCGGGTGGGGGGACACTGAAGCTTTCTTT. Its protein is CASGWGDTEAFF.

The rearrangement uses TRBV6-4 and TRBJ2-1; 7 nucleotides line up with TRBD1. Germline-derived CDR1 and CDR2 are MRHNA and SNTAGT. This CDR3 has 13 residues. Trimming removed 6 bases from V and 9 bases from J; junction bases left unmatched: 8. CDR3 sequence reads: CASSVTGKSEQFF. The CDR3 coding sequence is TGTGCCAGCAGCGTGACAGGGAAGTCTGAGCAGTTCTTC.

This chain joins TRBV5-8 and TRBJ1-5; TRBD1 matches 9 bases. Germline V CDR1 and CDR2: SGHTS, YDEGEE. After removal of 0 bases from V and 5 bases from J, the junction contained 3 bases not matched to a gene. This CDR3 spans 15 amino acids. CDR3 in DNA: TGTGCCAGCAGCTTGGGGACAGGGGACCATCAGCCCCAGCATTTT. Translated, it gives CASSLGTGDHQPQHF.

The chain employs TRBV29-1 and TRBJ1-2; D not resolved. From germline, CDR1 is SQVTM and CDR2 ANQGSEA. The CDR3 is 9 residues long. V was cut by 7 bases and J by 10 bases, with 10 bases left in between. Here the CDR3 DNA reads TGCAGCGCCGACGGGTCCTACACCTTC. Protein: CSADGSYTF.

This rearrangement joins TRBV6-1 to TRBJ1-2; D is ambiguous. This CDR3 has 13 amino acids. Germline V gene data show CDR1 as MNHNS and CDR2 as SASEGT. Trimming left V 3 bases short and J 5 bases short, with 10 bases between. The CDR3 DNA follows: TGTGCCAGCAGTGACCCAGATTCTTATGGCTACACCTTC. Protein sequence: CASSDPDSYGYTF.

V and J are TRBV12-3 or TRBV12-4 and TRBJ2-1; a weak D match, TRBD1 (5 bases). The ends were cut back, 4 bases at V and 7 bases at J, with 5 bases in the middle. The length of the CDR3 is 11 residues. The CDR3 nucleotides read TGTGCCAGCAGTTCAGGGAATGAGCAGTTCTTC. This sequence encodes CASSSGNEQFF.

The V call is TRBV7-2, the J call TRBJ2-1; the match to TRBD2 covers 9 bases. Trimming removed 5 bases from V and 6 bases from J; junction bases left unmatched: 11. This CDR3 contains 16 residues. Germline V gene sequence: CDR1 SGHTA, CDR2 FQGNSA. The CDR3 DNA follows: TGTGCCAGCAGCCCCTCCGGAGCGGGAGGTTTCAATGAGCAGTTCTTC. Translation: CASSPSGAGGFNEQFF.

The genes are TRBV5-4 and TRBJ1-1, with 8 bases fitting TRBD1. V lost 5 bases, J lost 4 bases, and 7 bases stayed unmatched. The germline V gene has CDR1 SGHNT and CDR2 YYREEE (reference sequence). This CDR3 is 14 amino acids long. For the CDR3, the DNA is TGTGCCAGCAGTCCCGGACAGGGTATCACTGAAGCTTTCTTT. The encoded protein is CASSPGQGITEAFF.

V is TRBV10-2 and J is TRBJ1-5; 10 nucleotides line up with TRBD1. Germline assignment: CDR1 WSHSY and CDR2 SAAADI. The CDR3 is made up of 13 amino acids. V trimming: 11 bases; J trimming: 6 bases; junction bases outside the gene matches: 7. CDR3 amino acids: CASGGTGVQPQHF. For the CDR3, the DNA is TGCGCCTCGGGGGGGACAGGGGTTCAGCCCCAGCATTTT.

The rearrangement links TRBV28 to TRBJ2-7; 7 nucleotides line up with TRBD1. This CDR3 spans 12 amino acids. After removal of 6 bases from V and 2 bases from J, the junction contained 1 base not matched to a gene. The V gene's germline CDR1 is MDHEN and CDR2 SYDVKM. The CDR3 is CASRTGPYEQYF. DNA of the CDR3: TGTGCCAGCAGGACAGGGCCCTACGAGCAGTACTTC.

This clone was detected a few times. This chain uses TRBV7-9 with TRBJ2-3; 7 nucleotides match TRBD1. Per the germline V gene, CDR1 is SEHNR and CDR2 is FQNEAQ (reference sequence). J lost 0 bases, V lost 5 bases, and 5 bases had no gene match. CDR3 size: 15 residues. The DNA of the CDR3 is TGTGCCAGCAGCGTCCGACAGGGCAGCACAGATACGCAGTATTTT. It encodes CASSVRQGSTDTQYF.

This clone was seen many times. The chain is built from TRBV5-1 and TRBJ1-4; TRBD1 matches at 10 bases. Germline CDR1 SGHRS, CDR2 YFSETQ. J was trimmed by 2 bases and V by 0 bases; bases with no gene match: 4. The CDR3 totals 17 residues. This CDR3 reads CASSLGQGARTNEKLFF. The CDR3 region has the DNA TGCGCCAGCAGCTTGGGACAGGGGGCGAGGACTAATGAAAAACTGTTTTTT.

This clone was detected only once. The V gene is TRBV5-1, the J gene TRBJ1-6; maybe TRBD1 (6 bases). CDR1 and CDR2 (germline): SGHRS, YFSETQ. CDR3 length: 16 residues. V was shortened by 2 bases and J by 6 bases, with 15 bases between the two germline ends. The CDR3 is CASSFGRAGVNSPLHF. CDR3 bases: TGCGCCAGCAGCTTCGGTAGGGCAGGGGTTAATTCACCCCTCCACTTT.

This clone was seen a single time. The chain links TRBV15 to TRBJ2-7, with a weak D call TRBD2 (6 bases). Per the germline V gene, CDR1 is LNHNV and CDR2 is YYDKDF (reference sequence). V lost 0 bases and J 6 bases, leaving 15 bases between the germline ends. This CDR3 has 15 residues. CDR3 bases: TGTGCCACCAGCAGAGACATTGGGAGGTCTGGCGAGCAGTACTTC. Its translation is CATSRDIGRSGEQYF.